The 17 T cell receptor beta chains below come from one sample, sequenced in a study of T cells in Graves' hyperthyroidism and ophthalmopathy. TCR beta CDR3 region amplification was performed from RNA transcripts. The TCR CDR3 first-round RT-PCR relied on the HTBI primer set. TCRdb reprocessed the multiplex PCR reads with MiXCR, giving one entry per CDR3 protein. Of hundreds of thousands of distinct CDR3 sequences in the sample, about half are singletons; the top ten hold 8% to 8.5%. The sequenced material came from peripheral blood or thyroid tissue (not recorded which). These receptors were taken from a woman younger than 30 with Graves' hyperthyroidism.

This clonotype was counted at least ten times. The chain links TRBV5-1 to TRBJ1-2; TRBD1 matches at 7 bases. The junction had 5 bases not matched to a gene; V was cut back by 4 bases and J by 8 bases. The germline V gene encodes CDR1 SGHRS and CDR2 YFSETQ. This CDR3 contains 12 residues. The CDR3 here is CASSTTGVGYTF. The DNA of the CDR3 is TGCGCCAGCAGCACCACAGGGGTAGGCTACACCTTC.

V gene TRBV7-9 combines with J gene TRBJ2-7, with D uncertain. V lost 4 bases and J 2 bases, leaving 12 bases between the germline ends. Germline CDR1 SEHNR, CDR2 FQNEAQ (reference sequence). This CDR3 is 14 amino acids long. The CDR3 nucleotides are TGTGCCAGCAGCTCCCCGGACGGAGCCTACGAGCAGTACTTC. Residues: CASSSPDGAYEQYF.

The chain combines TRBV7-9 with TRBJ1-1; D gene ambiguous. Germline V lookup: CDR1 SEHNR, CDR2 FQNEAQ (reference sequence). The ends were cut back, 8 bases at V and 5 bases at J, with 9 bases in the middle. The CDR3 spans 11 residues. The CDR3 sequence: CASGESTEAFF. DNA for the CDR3: TGTGCCAGCGGGGAGTCGACTGAAGCTTTCTTT.

J is TRBJ1-1 and V is TRBV18; no firm D call. There are 15 residues in the CDR3. V was trimmed by 1 base and J by 1 base, leaving 10 bases between them. CDR1 is KGHSH and CDR2 is LQKENI in the germline V gene. CDR3 in amino acids: CASSPHDKWNTEAFF. The CDR3, as DNA: TGTGCCAGCTCACCACATGATAAATGGAACACTGAAGCTTTCTTT.

V usage is TRBV2 and J usage is TRBJ2-1; 8 bases are a match to TRBD2. Looked up from germline, CDR1 is SNHLY and CDR2 is FYNNEI. V lost 0 bases, J lost 13 bases, and 17 bases stayed unmatched. This CDR3 region has 17 residues. Here the CDR3 reads CASSEALSGGAALFQFF. CDR3 nucleotides: TGTGCCAGCAGTGAAGCATTGAGCGGGGGAGCGGCACTTTTCCAGTTCTTC.

V gene TRBV19 combines with J gene TRBJ1-3; 8 bases line up with TRBD1. The CDR3 contains 12 residues. CDR1 LNHDA and CDR2 SQIVND come from the germline V gene (reference sequence). V lost 9 bases and J lost 4; bases outside the gene matches: 2. The CDR3 DNA reads as TGTGCCAGCGGACAGGGAGGAAACACCATATATTTT. This sequence encodes CASGQGGNTIYF.

This clonotype was recorded at least ten times. The chain carries TRBV19 and TRBJ1-2, with 10 bases fitting TRBD1. Germline trimming cut 5 bases from V and 8 bases from J; bases unmatched to any gene: 8. CDR3 length equals 14 residues. Germline V gene data show CDR1 as LNHDA and CDR2 as SQIVND (reference sequence). The CDR3 region is CASSGDRGRGGYTF. CDR3 DNA: TGTGCCAGTAGTGGAGACAGGGGGCGCGGAGGCTACACCTTC.

The rearrangement links TRBV12-3 or TRBV12-4 to TRBJ2-5, with TRBD2 identical over 8 bases. Trimming cost V 3 bases and J 2 bases; bases outside gene matches: 5. This CDR3 spans 15 amino acids. As DNA, the CDR3 is TGTGCCAGCAGTTTGGAGACTAGCGCTCAAGAGACCCAGTACTTC. Translation: CASSLETSAQETQYF.

This clonotype occurred many times. CDR3 nucleotides: TGCAGCGGGACTGCTAGCGGGAGGGCCAGCGAGCAGTACTTC. It yields the protein CSGTASGRASEQYF. This chain connects TRBV29-1 to TRBJ2-7; 12 positions match TRBD2. This CDR3 spans 14 amino acids. After removal of 7 bases from V and 6 bases from J, the junction contained 10 bases not matched to a gene. Looked up from germline, CDR1 is SQVTM and CDR2 is ANQGSEA.

The chain uses TRBV13 and TRBJ1-4; TRBD1 might be the D (5 bases). CDR3 length equals 17 residues. CDR1 PRHDT and CDR2 FYEKMQ come from the germline V gene (reference sequence). V was pared by 7 bases and J by 10 bases, with 28 bases between. The CDR3 loop is CASKSGAPQGVSGKLFF. The CDR3 DNA is TGTGCCAGCAAATCAGGAGCGCCGCAGGGCGTTTCGGGAAAACTGTTTTTT. The complete variable domain, with remaining parts taken from reference TRBV13 and TRBJ1-4, reads AAGVIQSPRHLIKEKRETATLKCYPIPRHDTVYWYQQGPGQDPQFLISFYEKMQSDKGSIPDRFSAQQFSDYHSELNMSSLELGDSALYFCASKSGAPQGVSGKLFFGSGTQLSVL.

This clonotype was recorded at least ten times. V and J are TRBV11-3 and TRBJ1-2; D might be TRBD1 (6 bases). The CDR3 spans 14 residues. V lost 5 bases, J lost 4 bases, and 14 bases lay in between. Per the germline V gene, CDR1 is SGHNT and CDR2 is YENEEA. This CDR3 is CASSRADSSYGYTF. CDR3 bases: TGTGCCAGCAGCCGTGCGGACAGTAGCTATGGCTACACCTTC.

V and J are TRBV29-1 and TRBJ2-7; D possibly corresponds to TRBD1 (6 bases). Per germline, CDR1 SQVTM and CDR2 ANQGSEA. This CDR3 has 12 residues. V shed 7 bases and J shed 4 bases, with 14 bases lying between them. CDR3 region: CSAGQGEYEQYF. Here the CDR3 DNA reads TGCAGCGCGGGACAAGGAGAATACGAGCAGTACTTC.

This clonotype appeared a few times. The chain uses TRBV5-1 and TRBJ1-2; no clear D gene. V shed 4 bases and J shed 4 bases, with 14 bases lying between them. From germline, CDR1 is SGHRS and CDR2 YFSETQ. This CDR3 has 14 residues. This CDR3 reads CASSQGAAVYGYTF. The CDR3 nucleotides are TGCGCCAGCAGCCAAGGAGCGGCGGTCTATGGCTACACCTTC.

This clonotype was counted at least ten times. The chain couples TRBV20-1 to TRBJ2-7; 8 bases map to TRBD2. This CDR3 comprises 14 residues. J gave up 5 bases and V 3 bases, and 9 bases lay outside the gene matches. Germline CDR1 is DFQATT and CDR2 is SNEGSKA (reference sequence). CDR3 sequence (DNA): TGCAGTGCTAGGCGCCCGGGAGGGCGGAACGAGCAGTACTTC. As protein: CSARRPGGRNEQYF.

There are many counts of this clonotype. The chain links TRBV7-9 to TRBJ1-5; TRBD1 aligns across 7 bases. The CDR3 sequence is 14 residues long. Looked up from germline, CDR1 is SEHNR and CDR2 is FQNEAQ (reference sequence). V lost 5 bases and J lost 7; bases outside the gene matches: 8. Here the CDR3 reads CASSHSTGDQPQHF. CDR3 nucleotide sequence: TGTGCCAGCAGCCACTCCACAGGGGACCAGCCCCAGCATTTT.

In its sample, this clonotype was seen a few times. The rearrangement links TRBV20-1 to TRBJ2-7; 9 positions match TRBD2. This CDR3 spans 14 amino acids. From germline, CDR1 is DFQATT and CDR2 SNEGSKA (reference sequence). Germline trimming cut 0 bases from V and 1 base from J; bases unmatched to any gene: 1. CDR3: CSAREAGGSYEQYF. CDR3 DNA sequence: TGCAGTGCTAGAGAAGCGGGAGGTTCCTACGAGCAGTACTTC.

This chain joins TRBV11-1 and TRBJ2-2; 7 bases align to TRBD2. Looked up from germline, CDR1 is SGHAT and CDR2 is FQDESV (reference sequence). The CDR3 covers 17 residues. V was clipped by 5 bases and J by 4 bases; unmatched bases: 13. CDR3 sequence (DNA): TGTGCCAGCAGCCAGGGCGTGGCGGGAGTCGGCACCGGGGAGCTGTTTTTT. It codes for CASSQGVAGVGTGELFF.